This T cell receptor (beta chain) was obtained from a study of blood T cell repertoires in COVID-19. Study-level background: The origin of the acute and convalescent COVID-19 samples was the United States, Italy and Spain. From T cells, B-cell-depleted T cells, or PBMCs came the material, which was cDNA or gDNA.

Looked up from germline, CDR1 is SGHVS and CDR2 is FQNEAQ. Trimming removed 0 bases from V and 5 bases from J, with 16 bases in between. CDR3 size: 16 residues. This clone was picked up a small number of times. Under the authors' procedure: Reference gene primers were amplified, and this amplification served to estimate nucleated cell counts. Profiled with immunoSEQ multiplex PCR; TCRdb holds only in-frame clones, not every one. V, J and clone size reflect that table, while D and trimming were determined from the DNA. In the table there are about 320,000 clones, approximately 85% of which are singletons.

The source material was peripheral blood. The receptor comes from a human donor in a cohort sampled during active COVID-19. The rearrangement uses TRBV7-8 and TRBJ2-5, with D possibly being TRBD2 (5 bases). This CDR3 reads CASSLAYAGNIETQYF. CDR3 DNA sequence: TGTGCCAGCAGCTTAGCGTACGCGGGTAACATCGAGACCCAGTACTTC.